Presented here are 24 T cell receptor beta chains from one specimen sequenced in a study of cytomegalovirus exposure and HLA in healthy donors. Data came from immunoSEQ multiplex PCR; TCRdb stores just in-frame clones and leaves some out. The top ten clones hold approximately 0.91% of a sample with 97,000 or so clones, roughly 95% of them seen once. The sample comprised PBMCs. The receptor set was obtained from a woman between 18 and 30 years old in good health and CMV-seronegative.

The chain couples TRBV6-1 to TRBJ1-3, with D possibly TRBD1 on 5 matching bases. Germline V gene data show CDR1 as MNHNS and CDR2 as SASEGT. Trimming removed 2 bases at V and 0 bases at J, with 11 bases between. CDR3 length: 16 residues. The DNA for the CDR3 is TGTGCCAGCAGTGAAAAGGGTGGGGCCTCTGGAAACACCATATATTTT. Its protein product is CASSEKGGASGNTIYF.

The chain links TRBV7-2 to TRBJ2-1; D gene uncertain. The CDR3 contains 12 residues. V was trimmed by 2 bases and J by 5 bases, leaving 4 bases between them. CDR1 and CDR2 from the germline V gene are SGHTA and FQGNSA. The CDR3 loop is CASSLINNEQFF. In nucleotides, the CDR3 is TGTGCCAGCAGCTTAATCAACAATGAGCAGTTCTTC.

The J gene is TRBJ2-7, the V gene TRBV7-6; D might be TRBD1 (7 bases). CDR3 length: 14 residues. V shed 3 bases and J shed 5 bases, with 14 bases lying between them. The germline V gene encodes CDR1 SGHVS and CDR2 FNYEAQ. The CDR3 here is CASSLWRGHHEQYF. The CDR3 region has the DNA TGTGCCAGCAGCTTGTGGAGGGGGCATCACGAGCAGTACTTC.

The V and J genes are TRBV2 and TRBJ1-1; D gene unclear. V dropped 3 bases and J dropped 0 bases, with 14 bases sitting between them. This CDR3 has 16 amino acids. Germline values: CDR1 SNHLY, CDR2 FYNNEI. CDR3: CASSEVGRWLNTEAFF. In nucleotides, the CDR3 is TGTGCCAGCAGTGAGGTCGGTCGGTGGTTGAACACTGAAGCTTTCTTT. Filled out from reference TRBV2 and TRBJ1-1, the complete variable domain reads EPEVTQTPSHQVTQMGQEVILRCVPISNHLYFYWYRQILGQKVEFLVSFYNNEISEKSEIFDDQFSVERPDGSNFTLKIRSTKLEDSAMYFCASSEVGRWLNTEAFFGQGTRLTVV.

The chain joins TRBV5-6 to TRBJ1-1; D unclear. CDR1 SGHDT and CDR2 YYEEEE come from the germline V gene. V gave up 2 bases and J gave up 8 bases, with 13 bases separating them. The CDR3 length is 13 residues. CDR3 protein: CASSFFSGTEAFF. Here the CDR3 DNA reads TGTGCCAGCAGCTTTTTCTCTGGCACGGAAGCTTTCTTT.

The CDR3 here is CAWSFVLGANSPLHF. The CDR3, as DNA: TGTGCCTGGAGTTTCGTTTTAGGGGCGAATTCACCCCTCCACTTT. This rearrangement joins TRBV30 to TRBJ1-6; TRBD1 is a possible D gene (5 bases). CDR1 and CDR2 (germline): GTSNPN, SVGIG (reference sequence). This CDR3 has 15 residues. Trimming removed 2 bases from V and 7 bases from J, with 15 bases in between.

The rearrangement uses TRBV29-1 and TRBJ1-1; D unresolved. Germline values: CDR1 SQVTM, CDR2 ANQGSEA. Trimming left V 5 bases short and J 0 bases short, with 13 bases between. CDR3 size: 14 residues. The CDR3, as DNA: TGCAGCGTTAACCCGGGAGGGATGAACACTGAAGCTTTCTTT. It is translated as CSVNPGGMNTEAFF.

The J gene is TRBJ2-1, the V gene TRBV27, with TRBD2 matching 9 bases. After removal of 6 bases from V and 8 bases from J, the junction contained 11 bases not matched to a gene. Germline CDR1 is MNHEY and CDR2 is SMNVEV (reference sequence). CDR3 size: 15 residues. The CDR3, as DNA: TGTGCCAGCAGGCGCGGGGGCGGGAGGGCCCATGAGCAGTTCTTC. It translates to CASRRGGGRAHEQFF.

The rearrangement links TRBV13 to TRBJ2-7; possibly TRBD1 for D (5 bases). Germline V gene sequence: CDR1 PRHDT, CDR2 FYEKMQ (reference sequence). Trimming pared 1 base from V and 4 bases from J, leaving 8 bases between. This CDR3 has 13 amino acids. The DNA of the CDR3 is TGTGCCAGCAGCTTAGAAAGGGGTTACGAGCAGTACTTC. This sequence encodes CASSLERGYEQYF.

V and J are TRBV14 and TRBJ2-7, with 7 bases fitting TRBD1. Looked up from germline, CDR1 is SGHDN and CDR2 is FVKESK. Trimming at V came to 4 bases and at J to 0 bases, leaving 9 bases not matched to a gene. The CDR3 runs to 16 residues. Here the CDR3 reads CASSPRDRTYSYEQYF. The DNA for the CDR3 is TGTGCCAGCAGCCCCCGGGACAGAACTTACTCCTACGAGCAGTACTTC.

The gene calls are TRBV19 and TRBJ2-3; 7 bases agree with TRBD1. The CDR3 is made up of 15 amino acids. The junction had 8 bases not matched to a gene; V was cut back by 6 bases and J by 2 bases. Germline V gene lookup returns CDR1 LNHDA and CDR2 SQIVND (reference sequence). The CDR3, as DNA: TGTGCCAGTAGCCGTCAGGGGGAAGTCACAGATACGCAGTATTTT. Protein sequence: CASSRQGEVTDTQYF.

J is TRBJ2-7 and V is TRBV5-1, with 10 bases that match TRBD2. The CDR3 consists of 16 residues. Germline values: CDR1 SGHRS, CDR2 YFSETQ. The trim removed 0 bases at V and 5 bases at J, leaving 8 bases unmatched. CDR3 protein: CASSLDGLAGENEQYF. CDR3 nucleotides: TGCGCCAGCAGCTTGGACGGCCTAGCGGGAGAGAACGAGCAGTACTTC. The variable domain in full, completed from reference TRBV5-1 and TRBJ2-7, reads KAGVTQTPRYLIKTRGQQVTLSCSPISGHRSVSWYQQTPGQGLQFLFEYFSETQRNKGNFPGRFSGRQFSNSRSEMNVSTLELGDSALYLCASSLDGLAGENEQYFGPGTRLTVT.

The V and J genes are TRBV4-3 and TRBJ2-7; the D is unclear. Trimming removed 1 base from V and 5 bases from J, with 12 bases in between. Germline V gene sequence: CDR1 LGHNA, CDR2 YSLEER. The CDR3 has 14 amino acids. CDR3 bases: TGCGCCAGCAGCCAAGTCCTGGGCCACCACGAGCAGTACTTC. Translation gives CASSQVLGHHEQYF.

The chain has TRBV19 and TRBJ2-7; 10 bases fit TRBD1. The trim removed 7 bases at V and 9 bases at J, leaving 12 bases unmatched. Germline V gene sequence: CDR1 LNHDA, CDR2 SQIVND (reference sequence). The CDR3 loop spans 14 amino acids. The CDR3 loop is CASTQTGGGIRQYF. Here the CDR3 DNA reads TGTGCCAGTACCCAGACAGGGGGCGGAATAAGGCAGTACTTC.

The chain carries TRBV7-9 and TRBJ2-3; D is possibly TRBD1 (5 bases). The CDR3 runs 15 residues. V lost 8 bases and J lost 1, with 16 bases in between. From germline, CDR1 is SEHNR and CDR2 FQNEAQ (reference sequence). The CDR3 sequence: CASSWILGGTDTQYF. In DNA form, the CDR3 reads TGTGCCAGCTCCTGGATTCTAGGGGGCACAGATACGCAGTATTTT. The full variable domain, with the rest looked up from reference TRBV7-9 and TRBJ2-3, is DTGVSQNPRHKITKRGQNVTFRCDPISEHNRLYWYRQTLGQGPEFLTYFQNEAQLEKSRLLSDRFSAERPKGSFSTLEIQRTEQGDSAMYLCASSWILGGTDTQYFGPGTRLTVL.

The table lists this clone with a count of one. J is TRBJ2-3 and V is TRBV6-1; D may be TRBD2 (6 bases). From germline, CDR1 is MNHNS and CDR2 SASEGT. The CDR3 extends over 15 amino acids. Trimming stripped 2 bases from V and 3 bases from J, with 12 bases between. The DNA for the CDR3 is TGTGCCAGCAGTGAATTCGACGGGAGAACAGATACGCAGTATTTT. This gives the protein CASSEFDGRTDTQYF.

The gene calls are TRBV14 and TRBJ2-7; D might be TRBD1 (6 bases). Germline CDR1 reads SGHDN; CDR2 reads FVKESK. The CDR3 is made up of 16 amino acids. V lost 5 bases to trimming and J lost 3 bases, with 20 bases between them. The CDR3 sequence is CASSEGSYREIYEQYF. The CDR3 coding sequence is TGTGCCAGCAGCGAAGGATCCTACAGGGAAATCTACGAGCAGTACTTC.

V gene TRBV11-2 combines with J gene TRBJ2-1, with 9 nucleotides matching TRBD2. This CDR3 region has 14 residues. The V segment lost 1 base and the J segment 12 bases; nucleotides outside the gene matches: 7. Per the germline V gene, CDR1 is SGHAT and CDR2 is FQNNGV. DNA of the CDR3: TGTGCCAGCAGCTTAGTCTCGACTAGCGGAGGGCAGTTCTTC. Translating gives CASSLVSTSGGQFF.

The chain employs TRBV19 and TRBJ1-2; 7 positions match TRBD1. Germline CDR1 and CDR2: LNHDA and SQIVND (reference sequence). V shed 8 bases and J 3 bases; nucleotides not matched to a gene: 12. The length of the CDR3 is 15 residues. The chain's CDR3 is CASVPRGRGDYGYTF. For the CDR3, the DNA is TGTGCCAGTGTACCAAGGGGGCGAGGGGACTATGGCTACACCTTC.

V gene TRBV14 combines with J gene TRBJ1-5, with TRBD1 identical over 7 bases. The CDR3 runs to 13 residues. Germline V gene lookup returns CDR1 SGHDN and CDR2 FVKESK. Trimming cost V 2 bases and J 6 bases; bases outside gene matches: 1. The CDR3 loop reads CASSQTGVQPQHF. CDR3 nucleotide sequence: TGTGCCAGCAGCCAAACAGGGGTTCAGCCCCAGCATTTT.

This chain connects TRBV6-5 to TRBJ1-5, with 8 bases fitting TRBD1. Looked up from germline, CDR1 is MNHEY and CDR2 is SVGAGI. With V trimmed by 5 bases and J by 3 bases, 6 bases remained unmatched. CDR3 length equals 15 residues. The CDR3 DNA follows: TGTGCCAGCAGTCCGTCAGGGGGCGTCAATCAGCCCCAGCATTTT. Amino acids: CASSPSGGVNQPQHF.

This rearrangement joins TRBV5-1 to TRBJ1-3; D remains unclear. The CDR3 is 14 amino acids. V lost 5 bases, J lost 1 base, and 10 bases lay in between. In germline, CDR1 is SGHRS, CDR2 YFSETQ. The CDR3 spells CASRVSESGNTIYF. The CDR3 DNA is TGCGCCAGCAGGGTATCAGAATCTGGAAACACCATATATTTT. Together with reference TRBV5-1 and TRBJ1-3, the CDR3 gives the full variable domain: KAGVTQTPRYLIKTRGQQVTLSCSPISGHRSVSWYQQTPGQGLQFLFEYFSETQRNKGNFPGRFSGRQFSNSRSEMNVSTLELGDSALYLCASRVSESGNTIYFGEGSWLTVV.

This chain connects TRBV29-1 to TRBJ2-5; 8 nucleotides align to TRBD1. Trimming removed 8 bases from V and 5 bases from J; junction bases left unmatched: 13. CDR3 length: 14 amino acids. Germline CDR1 SQVTM, CDR2 ANQGSEA. The CDR3, as DNA: TGCAGCTCTCGGACGGGGGACAGGAGGGAGACCCAGTACTTC. It translates to CSSRTGDRRETQYF.

About this clone itself: An end of the junction differs from the germline gene, which may be a read error. This chain links TRBV7-8 with TRBJ2-1; D is undetermined. CDR1 and CDR2 from the germline V gene are SGHVS and FQNEAQ. The length of the CDR3 is 12 residues. The CDR3 loop is CASSLVGTPPVF. DNA for the CDR3: TGTGCCAGCAGCTTAGTGGGCACCCCGCCGGTCTTC.